The entry that follows covers one T cell receptor beta chain sequence. Its matching antigen is unknown. Method: immunoSEQ multiplex PCR; TCRdb's copy keeps in-frame clones and lacks some. Here the sample spans about 1,600 clones, 86% being singletons. The sample belongs to a study of B cell selection in AIRE deficiency. Study-wide results and caveats: Around a third of healthy-donor shared Treg TCRbeta sequences appeared in patient Tconv cells. With only TCRbeta sequenced, around a third of shared healthy Treg sequences overlapped Tconv. Only about 9% of approximately 3,700 shared Treg sequences were patient-specific; 31.6% healthy-specific.

CD4+CD127+ cells were sorted as the conventional CD4 T cells. CDR3 length: 15 amino acids. Trimming cost V 6 bases and J 6 bases; bases outside gene matches: 8. Germline V lookup: CDR1 SGHAT, CDR2 FQNNGV. The receptor comes from a human donor in good health. Sequenced material: CD4+CD127+ conventional T cells sorted from PBMCs. The V call is TRBV11-2, the J call TRBJ2-1, with 10 bases fitting TRBD2. CDR3 protein: CASRNRTSGLNEQFF. The DNA for the CDR3 is TGTGCCAGCAGAAACCGGACTAGCGGTCTCAATGAGCAGTTCTTC.